Given below is one TCR beta chain in context. Its antigen is currently unknown. The data originate from a study of beta chain features in type 1 diabetes. V shed 6 bases and J shed 5 bases, with 11 bases lying between them. The CDR3 is 11 amino acids. Germline lookup yields CDR1 DFQATT and CDR2 SNEGSKA (reference sequence). The investigators reverse transcribed all of the isolated RNA, so they sequenced expressed TCRB transcripts. The data were produced by immunoSEQ multiplex PCR, yet TCRdb's version contains in-frame clones alone and is incomplete. The sample lists about 240,000 clones, 25% to 35% occurring once. Study outcomes and limitations: In type 1 diabetes patients, VDJ junctions had fewer insertions; deletions at these junctions were more frequent.

The chain combines TRBV20-1 with TRBJ2-7; D is unresolved. The clonotype originates from a man aged 25 to 40 in good health. Sequencing was done on a sample of central memory CD4+ T cells from blood. The CDR3 loop reads CSARTANEQYF. CDR3 DNA: TGCAGTGCCAGGACCGCGAACGAGCAGTACTTC.